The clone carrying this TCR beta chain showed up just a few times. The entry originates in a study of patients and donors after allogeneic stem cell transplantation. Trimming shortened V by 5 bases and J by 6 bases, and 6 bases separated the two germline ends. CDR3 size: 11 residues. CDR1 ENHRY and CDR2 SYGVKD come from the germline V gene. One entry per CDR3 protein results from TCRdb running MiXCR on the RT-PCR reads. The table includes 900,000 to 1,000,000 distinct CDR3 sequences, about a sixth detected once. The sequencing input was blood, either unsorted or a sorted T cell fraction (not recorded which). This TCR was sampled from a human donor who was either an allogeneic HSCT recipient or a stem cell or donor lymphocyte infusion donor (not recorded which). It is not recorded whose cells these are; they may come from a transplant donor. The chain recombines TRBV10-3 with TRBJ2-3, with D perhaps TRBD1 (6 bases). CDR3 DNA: TGTGCCATCAGTACAGGGGATACGCAGTATTTT. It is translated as CAISTGDTQYF.